This TCR beta chain appears in the sequencing data of a study of shared clonotypes between healthy human individuals. On this clone: Its antigen is not identified.

Only CD45RO-negative cells positively selected for CCR7 counted as naive CD8 cells, so terminally differentiated effector memory CD45RA+ cells were excluded. Study-wide points: It was observed that approximately 5% of naive CD4 clonotypes were shared across several donors.

Clones were sequenced by immunoSEQ multiplex PCR, and TCRdb holds only the in-frame ones, with some missing. Of just over 2,000,000 clones in the sample, just under 95% were seen once. This CDR3 region has 12 residues. Germline CDR1 is PRHDT and CDR2 is FYEKMQ (reference sequence). V was trimmed by 0 bases and J by 11 bases, leaving 5 bases between them. The receptor was isolated from a man aged 18 to 35 in good health. V and J are TRBV13 and TRBJ1-6, with TRBD1 as a possible D gene (5 bases). Sequenced material: naive CD8+ T cells sorted from blood. CDR3 in amino acids: CASSLGGPPLHF. For the CDR3, the DNA is TGTGCCAGCAGCTTAGGGGGGCCACCCCTCCACTTT.